Listed below are T cell receptor beta chains from one sample, sequenced in a study of OX40 agonist ivuxolimab in advanced cancers. The data were produced by immunoSEQ multiplex PCR, yet TCRdb's version contains in-frame clones alone and is incomplete. The table shows over 40,000 clones, with 88% occurring only once. Sequenced material: CD4+ or CD8+ T cells sorted from blood, taken in a trial of the OX40 agonist ivuxolimab. These receptors originate from an adult with an advanced solid tumor such as melanoma, head and neck, liver or kidney cancer. CDR3s include the opening cysteine and the closing phenylalanine or tryptophan. A D gene is named only where the DNA matches it firmly. Expanded clones get a size class; other rows say once, few or many, or leave the size out.

V: TRBV2; size: NA; J: TRBJ2-1; D: NA; CDR3: CASSPRRSSYNEQFF; DNA: TGTGCCAGCAGTCCGAGGCGGAGCTCCTACAATGAGCAGTTCTTC
V: TRBV2; size: NA; J: TRBJ1-5; D: NA; CDR3: CASRGSSSNQPQHF; DNA: TGTGCCAGTCGAGGGTCTTCTAGCAATCAGCCCCAGCATTTT
V: TRBV2; size: NA; J: TRBJ2-7; D: NA; CDR3: CASRGADEQYF; DNA: TGTGCCAGCAGGGGTGCAGACGAGCAGTACTTC
V: TRBV21-1; size: NA; J: TRBJ1-1; D: NA; CDR3: CASSKNRGRCTEAFF; DNA: TGTGCCAGCAGCAAAAATAGGGGGCGGTGCACTGAAGCTTTCTTT
V: TRBV6-1; size: NA; J: TRBJ2-3; D: TRBD2; CDR3: CASSETPSSGGASKTDTQYF; DNA: TGTGCCAGCAGTGAAACCCCCTCTAGCGGGGGGGCTAGTAAAACAGATACGCAGTATTTT
V: TRBV6-6; size: NA; J: TRBJ2-7; D: NA; CDR3: CASSPPSNEQYF; DNA: TGTGCCAGCAGTCCCCCGAGCAACGAGCAGTACTTC
V: TRBV19; size: few; J: TRBJ1-5; D: NA; CDR3: CASSIVRGNQPQHF; DNA: TGTGCCAGTAGTATAGTTAGGGGGAATCAGCCCCAGCATTTT
V: TRBV27; size: NA; J: TRBJ1-5; D: TRBD1; CDR3: CASSSTRDRENVLHIQPQHF; DNA: TGTGCCAGCAGTTCGACCCGGGACAGGGAAAATGTACTCCATATTCAGCCCCAGCATTTT
V: TRBV5-1; size: NA; J: TRBJ1-1; D: NA; CDR3: CASSLLPGNTEAFF; DNA: TGCGCCAGCAGCTTGTTACCAGGGAACACTGAAGCTTTCTTT
V: TRBV7-8; size: NA; J: TRBJ2-1; D: NA; CDR3: CASSLVGRGYNEQFF; DNA: TGTGCCAGCAGCTTGGTGGGTCGGGGGTACAATGAGCAGTTCTTC
V: TRBV5-4; size: NA; J: TRBJ2-7; D: TRBD1; CDR3: CASSTRTGGYEQYF; DNA: TGTGCCAGCAGCACCCGGACAGGGGGTTACGAGCAGTACTTC
V: TRBV6-1; size: NA; J: TRBJ1-2; D: NA; CDR3: CASSLTNYGYTF; DNA: TGTGCCAGCAGTCTGACTAACTATGGCTACACCTTC
V: TRBV5-1; size: once; J: TRBJ2-1; D: TRBD2; CDR3: CASSLPSGRVNEQFF; DNA: TGCGCCAGCAGCTTGCCTAGCGGGAGGGTTAATGAGCAGTTCTTC
V: TRBV21-1; size: NA; J: TRBJ1-2; D: NA; CDR3: CASSKGRTGFGGYTF; DNA: TGTGCCAGCAGCAAAGGAAGGACCGGTTTTGGTGGCTACACCTTC
V: TRBV28; size: NA; J: TRBJ1-4; D: TRBD1; CDR3: CASSTDRGQSEKLFF; DNA: TGTGCCAGCAGCACGGACAGGGGGCAGAGTGAAAAACTGTTTTTT
V: TRBV5-1; size: NA; J: TRBJ1-4; D: NA; CDR3: CASSDDSAGEKLFF; DNA: TGCGCCAGCAGCGATGACAGCGCCGGGGAAAAACTGTTTTTT
V: TRBV25-1; size: NA; J: TRBJ1-2; D: TRBD1; CDR3: CASRAGTDYGYTF; DNA: TGTGCCAGCAGAGCCGGGACAGACTATGGCTACACCTTC
V: TRBV28; size: NA; J: TRBJ1-2; D: NA; CDR3: CASSVSYGYTF; DNA: TGTGCCAGCAGCGTCTCCTATGGCTACACCTTC
V: TRBV9; size: NA; J: TRBJ2-7; D: TRBD2; CDR3: CASSPTSSSREQYF; DNA: TGTGCCAGCTCACCGACTAGCTCCTCTCGCGAGCAGTACTTC
V: TRBV18; size: NA; J: TRBJ1-1; D: NA; CDR3: CASSPGKRMNTEAFF; DNA: TGTGCCAGCTCACCAGGGAAGCGCATGAACACTGAAGCTTTCTTT
V: TRBV25-1; size: NA; J: TRBJ1-2; D: NA; CDR3: CASSEEGVGGYTF; DNA: TGTGCCAGCAGTGAGGAGGGGGTGGGTGGCTACACCTTC
V: TRBV2; size: NA; J: TRBJ2-5; D: TRBD2; CDR3: CASSELAGADETQYF; DNA: TGTGCCAGCAGTGAACTAGCGGGGGCGGATGAGACCCAGTACTTC
V: TRBV19; size: NA; J: TRBJ2-7; D: TRBD1; CDR3: CASRQGYEQYF; DNA: TGTGCCAGCAGACAGGGCTACGAGCAGTACTTC
V: TRBV7-9; size: NA; J: TRBJ2-1; D: NA; CDR3: CASSLEEVGGTFF; DNA: TGTGCCAGCAGCTTAGAAGAGGTGGGGGGCACGTTCTTC
V: TRBV5-1; size: NA; J: TRBJ1-2; D: NA; CDR3: CASSPSGTRAIGYTF; DNA: TGCGCCAGCAGCCCGTCCGGGACAAGGGCCATTGGCTACACCTTC
V: TRBV28; size: NA; J: TRBJ1-4; D: NA; CDR3: CASSLTGRNEKLFF; DNA: TGTGCCAGCAGTTTAACGGGCCGGAATGAAAAACTGTTTTTT
V: TRBV2; size: NA; J: TRBJ2-1; D: NA; CDR3: CASSEERNNEQFF; DNA: TGTGCCAGCAGTGAAGAACGGAACAATGAGCAGTTCTTC